This T cell receptor beta chain stems from a study of T cell responses to AZD1222 COVID-19 vaccine. The V gene's germline CDR1 is MNHNY and CDR2 SVGAGI (reference sequence). Trimming took 5 bases from V and 6 from J; bases not matched to a gene: 10. The CDR3 totals 15 residues. Libraries were prepared by immunoSEQ multiplex PCR; TCRdb keeps only in-frame clonotypes and omits some of them. In the table there are 150,000 or so clones, 70% to 90% of which are singletons. The input for sequencing was peripheral blood, taken on day 0 of MenACWY control vaccination. The source is an adult in good health. The rearrangement joins TRBV6-6 to TRBJ1-1; TRBD1 agrees at 9 bases. The CDR3 bases are TGTGCCAGCAGTCCGAAGAGACAGGGGGAACCTGAAGCTTTCTTT. Translated: CASSPKRQGEPEAFF.